What follows are 2 T cell receptor beta chains derived from one specimen sequenced in a study of regulatory T cells in long-lasting Graves disease. HTBI primers from iRepertoire and Arm-PCR of CDR3 regions yielded the TCR beta libraries. TCRdb analysed the multiplex PCR reads with MiXCR anew, one entry per CDR3 protein. Among about 540,000 distinct CDR3 sequences listed, less than 15% were seen once. Sample time point: newly diagnosed GD, antithyroid drugs for less than 3 months. The TCR library was made from RNA that had been extracted from PBMCs in TRIzol. The data were also submitted as part of a second study, on T cells in Graves' hyperthyroidism and ophthalmopathy.

The material was peripheral blood mononuclear cells (PBMCs), obtained at new diagnosis, from a patient treated with antithyroid drugs. Receptors originate from a man aged 25-45 years with Graves disease.

This clonotype has ten or more counts. The chain links TRBV27 to TRBJ2-5; D gene unclear. V dropped 0 bases and J dropped 2 bases, with 10 bases sitting between them. The CDR3 sequence is 15 residues long. Germline CDR1 MNHEY, CDR2 SMNVEV (reference sequence). The CDR3 sequence: CASSLSGLSQETQYF. The CDR3 nucleotides are TGTGCCAGCAGTTTATCTGGTCTGTCGCAAGAGACCCAGTACTTC.

This rearrangement joins TRBV7-6 to TRBJ2-2; possibly TRBD1 for D (5 bases). Germline CDR1 reads SGHVS; CDR2 reads FNYEAQ. Deletions cut 1 base from V and 4 bases from J, with 10 bases between. The CDR3 extends over 15 amino acids. CDR3 region: CASSLEQASTGELFF. The CDR3 DNA is TGTGCCAGCAGCTTAGAACAGGCGTCCACCGGGGAGCTGTTTTTT.